The 2 T cell receptor beta chains given below trace back to one sample, sequenced in a study of blood T cells in healthy people across ages. PCR was performed a second time for roughly 6 to 12 cycles using a sample-barcoded 5' primer and a J-beta primer mix. From the 5' RACE reads, TCRdb called clonotypes with MiXCR, one entry per CDR3 protein. The sample lists some 1.8 million distinct CDR3 sequences; roughly two fifths were seen once. The sample comprised blood. These receptors were taken from a human donor in good health.

The chain links TRBV6-6 to TRBJ1-1, with 7 bases that match TRBD1. V was pared by 2 bases and J by 3 bases, with 3 bases of the junction left unmatched. The germline CDR1 and CDR2 sequences are MNHNY and SVGAGI (reference sequence). The CDR3 runs to 14 residues. The CDR3 sequence: CASSYEGAYTEAFF. The CDR3 DNA is TGTGCCAGCAGTTACGAGGGGGCGTACACTGAAGCTTTCTTT.

This clonotype occurred a few times. The chain is built from TRBV5-5 and TRBJ2-7, with D tentatively TRBD2 (5 bases). The CDR3 covers 13 residues. Germline loops: CDR1 SGHKS, CDR2 YYEKEE (reference sequence). Trimming took off 4 bases at V and 4 bases at J, with 12 bases between the two ends. In nucleotides, the CDR3 is TGTGCCAGCAGCGGCGGGCCTATTTACGAGCAGTACTTC. As protein: CASSGGPIYEQYF. The full variable domain, its missing parts supplied by reference TRBV5-5 and TRBJ2-7, is DAGVTQSPTHLIKTRGQQVTLRCSPISGHKSVSWYQQVLGQGPQFIFQYYEKEERGRGNFPDRFSARQFPNYSSELNVNALLLGDSALYLCASSGGPIYEQYFGPGTRLTVT.